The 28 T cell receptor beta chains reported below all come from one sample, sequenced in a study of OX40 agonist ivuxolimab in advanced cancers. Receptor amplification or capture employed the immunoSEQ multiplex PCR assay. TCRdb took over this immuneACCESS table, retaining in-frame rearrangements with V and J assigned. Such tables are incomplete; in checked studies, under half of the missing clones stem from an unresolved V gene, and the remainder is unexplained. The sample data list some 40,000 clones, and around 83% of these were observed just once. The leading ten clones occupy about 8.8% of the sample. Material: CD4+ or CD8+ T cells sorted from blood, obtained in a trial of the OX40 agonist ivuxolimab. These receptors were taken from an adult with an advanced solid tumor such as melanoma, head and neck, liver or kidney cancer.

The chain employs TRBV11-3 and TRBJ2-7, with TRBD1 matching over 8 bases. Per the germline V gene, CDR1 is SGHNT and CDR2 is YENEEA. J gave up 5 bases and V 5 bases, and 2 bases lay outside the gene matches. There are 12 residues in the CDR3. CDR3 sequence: CASSLTGDEQYF. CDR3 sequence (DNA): TGTGCCAGCAGCCTGACAGGGGACGAGCAGTACTTC.

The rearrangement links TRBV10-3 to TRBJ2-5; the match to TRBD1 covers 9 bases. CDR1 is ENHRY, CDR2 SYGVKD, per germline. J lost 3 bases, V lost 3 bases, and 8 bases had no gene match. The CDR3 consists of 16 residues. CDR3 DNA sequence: TGTGCCATCAGTGAAACGGGACAGGGACCCAAAGAGACCCAGTACTTC. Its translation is CAISETGQGPKETQYF.

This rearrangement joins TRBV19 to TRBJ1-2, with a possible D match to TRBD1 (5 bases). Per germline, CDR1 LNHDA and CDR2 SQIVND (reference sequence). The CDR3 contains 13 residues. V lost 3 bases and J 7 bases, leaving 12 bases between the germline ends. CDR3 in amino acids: CASSMGQGPGYTF. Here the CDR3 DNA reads TGTGCCAGTAGTATGGGGCAGGGCCCTGGCTACACCTTC. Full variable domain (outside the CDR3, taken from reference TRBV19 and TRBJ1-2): DGGITQSPKYLFRKEGQNVTLSCEQNLNHDAMYWYRQDPGQGLRLIYYSQIVNDFQKGDIAEGYSVSREKKESFPLTVTSAQKNPTAFYLCASSMGQGPGYTFGSGTRLTVV.

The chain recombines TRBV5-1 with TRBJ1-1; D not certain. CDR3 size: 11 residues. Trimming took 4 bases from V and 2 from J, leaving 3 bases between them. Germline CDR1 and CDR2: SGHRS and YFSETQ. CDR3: CASSPNTEAFF. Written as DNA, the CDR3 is TGCGCCAGCAGCCCAAACACTGAAGCTTTCTTT.

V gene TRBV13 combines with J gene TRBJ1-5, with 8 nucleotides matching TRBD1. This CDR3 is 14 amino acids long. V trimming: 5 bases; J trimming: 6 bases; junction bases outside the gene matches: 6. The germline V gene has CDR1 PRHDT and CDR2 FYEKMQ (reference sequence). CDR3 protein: CASSLGQVVQPQHF. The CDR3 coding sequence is TGTGCCAGCAGCCTGGGACAGGTAGTTCAGCCCCAGCATTTT.

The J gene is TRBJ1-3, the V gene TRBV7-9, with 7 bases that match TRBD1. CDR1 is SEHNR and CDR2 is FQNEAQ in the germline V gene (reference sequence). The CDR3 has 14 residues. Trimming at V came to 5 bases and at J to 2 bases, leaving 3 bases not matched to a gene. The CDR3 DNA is TGTGCCAGCAGCCGACAGGGTCCTGGAAACACCATATATTTT. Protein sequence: CASSRQGPGNTIYF. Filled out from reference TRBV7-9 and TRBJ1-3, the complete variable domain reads DTGVSQNPRHKITKRGQNVTFRCDPISEHNRLYWYRQTLGQGPEFLTYFQNEAQLEKSRLLSDRFSAERPKGSFSTLEIQRTEQGDSAMYLCASSRQGPGNTIYFGEGSWLTVV.

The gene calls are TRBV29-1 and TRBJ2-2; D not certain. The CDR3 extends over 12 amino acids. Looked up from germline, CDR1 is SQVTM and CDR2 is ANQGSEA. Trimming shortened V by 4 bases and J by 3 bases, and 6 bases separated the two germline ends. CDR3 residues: CSVGQDTGELFF. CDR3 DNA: TGCAGCGTTGGCCAGGACACCGGGGAGCTGTTTTTT.

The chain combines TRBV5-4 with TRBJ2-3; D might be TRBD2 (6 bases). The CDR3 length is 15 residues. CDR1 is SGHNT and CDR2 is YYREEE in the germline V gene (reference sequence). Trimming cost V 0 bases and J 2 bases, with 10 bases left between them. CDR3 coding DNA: TGTGCCAGCAGCTTGGGCGGGGACCTCACAGATACGCAGTATTTT. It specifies CASSLGGDLTDTQYF.

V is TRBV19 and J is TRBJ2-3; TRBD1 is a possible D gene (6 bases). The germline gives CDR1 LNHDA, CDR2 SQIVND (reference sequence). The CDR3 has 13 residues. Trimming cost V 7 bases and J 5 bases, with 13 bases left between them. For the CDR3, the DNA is TGTGCCAGTAACTACAGGGAAGGAGATACGCAGTATTTT. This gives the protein CASNYREGDTQYF. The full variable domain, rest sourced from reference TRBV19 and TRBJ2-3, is DGGITQSPKYLFRKEGQNVTLSCEQNLNHDAMYWYRQDPGQGLRLIYYSQIVNDFQKGDIAEGYSVSREKKESFPLTVTSAQKNPTAFYLCASNYREGDTQYFGPGTRLTVL.

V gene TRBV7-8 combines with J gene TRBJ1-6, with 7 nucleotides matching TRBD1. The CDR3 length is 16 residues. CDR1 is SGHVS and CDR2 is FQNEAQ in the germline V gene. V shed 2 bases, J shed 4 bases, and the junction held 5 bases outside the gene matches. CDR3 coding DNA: TGTGCCAGCAGCTTAAGAGGGGGACAGTATAATTCACCCCTCCACTTT. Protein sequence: CASSLRGGQYNSPLHF.

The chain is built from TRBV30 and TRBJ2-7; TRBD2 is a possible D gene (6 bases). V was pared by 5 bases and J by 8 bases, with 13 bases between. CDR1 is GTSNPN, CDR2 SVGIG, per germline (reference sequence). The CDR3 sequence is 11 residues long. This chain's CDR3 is CAWDRGTQQYF. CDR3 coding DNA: TGTGCCTGGGACCGGGGGACGCAGCAGTACTTC.

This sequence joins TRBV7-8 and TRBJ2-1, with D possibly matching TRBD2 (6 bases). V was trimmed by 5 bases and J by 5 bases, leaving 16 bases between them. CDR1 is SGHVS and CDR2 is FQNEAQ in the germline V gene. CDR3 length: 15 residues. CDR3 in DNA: TGTGCCAGCAGCCTCAGCGGACTATCCGACAATGAGCAGTTCTTC. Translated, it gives CASSLSGLSDNEQFF.

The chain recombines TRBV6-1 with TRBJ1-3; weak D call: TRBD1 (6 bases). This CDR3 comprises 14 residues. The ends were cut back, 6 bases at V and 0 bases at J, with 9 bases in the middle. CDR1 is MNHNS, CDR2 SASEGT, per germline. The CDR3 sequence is CASRLQGSGNTIYF. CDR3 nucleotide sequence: TGTGCCAGCAGGCTACAGGGCTCTGGAAACACCATATATTTT.

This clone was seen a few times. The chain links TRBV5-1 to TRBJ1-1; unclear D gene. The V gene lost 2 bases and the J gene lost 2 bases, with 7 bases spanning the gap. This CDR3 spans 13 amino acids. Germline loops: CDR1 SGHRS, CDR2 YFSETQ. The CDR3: CASSFTANTEAFF. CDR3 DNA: TGCGCCAGCAGCTTCACAGCCAACACTGAAGCTTTCTTT.

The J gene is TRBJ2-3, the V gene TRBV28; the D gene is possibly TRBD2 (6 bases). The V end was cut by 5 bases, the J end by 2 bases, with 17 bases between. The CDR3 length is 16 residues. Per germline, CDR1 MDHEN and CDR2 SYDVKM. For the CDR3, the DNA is TGTGCCAGCAGTGGCGGGGATGGGGTAATCACAGATACGCAGTATTTT. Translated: CASSGGDGVITDTQYF.

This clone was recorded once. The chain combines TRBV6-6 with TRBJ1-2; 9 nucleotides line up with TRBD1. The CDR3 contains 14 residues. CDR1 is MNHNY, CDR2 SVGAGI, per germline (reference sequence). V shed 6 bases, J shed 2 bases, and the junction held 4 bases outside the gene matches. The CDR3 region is CASRWTGDNYGYTF. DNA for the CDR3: TGTGCCAGCAGATGGACAGGGGACAACTATGGCTACACCTTC.

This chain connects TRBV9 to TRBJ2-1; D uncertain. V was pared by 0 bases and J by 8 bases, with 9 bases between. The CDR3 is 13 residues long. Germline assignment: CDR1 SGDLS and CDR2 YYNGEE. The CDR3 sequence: CASSVARADEQFF. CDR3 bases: TGTGCCAGCAGCGTAGCTAGGGCCGATGAGCAGTTCTTC.

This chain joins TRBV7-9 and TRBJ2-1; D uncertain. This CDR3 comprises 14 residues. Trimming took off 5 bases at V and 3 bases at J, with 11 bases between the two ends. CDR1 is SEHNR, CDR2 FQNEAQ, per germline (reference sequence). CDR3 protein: CASSPMSVYNEQFF. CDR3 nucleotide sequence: TGTGCCAGCAGCCCCATGAGTGTCTACAATGAGCAGTTCTTC.

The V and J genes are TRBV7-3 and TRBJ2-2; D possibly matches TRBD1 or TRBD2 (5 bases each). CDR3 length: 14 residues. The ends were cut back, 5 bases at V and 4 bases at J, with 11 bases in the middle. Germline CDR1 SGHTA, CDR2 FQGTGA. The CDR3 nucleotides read TGTGCCAGCAGCGAAGGGGCGGGCACCGGGGAGCTGTTTTTT. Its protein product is CASSEGAGTGELFF.

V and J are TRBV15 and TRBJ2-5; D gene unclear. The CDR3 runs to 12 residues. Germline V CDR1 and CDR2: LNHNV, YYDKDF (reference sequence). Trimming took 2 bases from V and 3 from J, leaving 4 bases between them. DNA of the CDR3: TGTGCCACCAGCAGAAATGAAGAGACCCAGTACTTC. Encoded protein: CATSRNEETQYF.

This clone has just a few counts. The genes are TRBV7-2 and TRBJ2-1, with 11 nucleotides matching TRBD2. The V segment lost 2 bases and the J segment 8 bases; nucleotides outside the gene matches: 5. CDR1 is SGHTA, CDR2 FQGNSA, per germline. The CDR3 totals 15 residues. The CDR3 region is CASSLRLAGLDEQFF. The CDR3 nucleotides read TGTGCCAGCAGCTTAAGACTAGCGGGGTTGGATGAGCAGTTCTTC.

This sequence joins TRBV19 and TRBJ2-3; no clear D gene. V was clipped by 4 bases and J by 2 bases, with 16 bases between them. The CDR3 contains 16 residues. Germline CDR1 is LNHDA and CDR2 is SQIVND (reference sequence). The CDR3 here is CASSTLKGRPTDTQYF. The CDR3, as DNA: TGTGCCAGTAGTACTCTTAAGGGTCGACCCACAGATACGCAGTATTTT.

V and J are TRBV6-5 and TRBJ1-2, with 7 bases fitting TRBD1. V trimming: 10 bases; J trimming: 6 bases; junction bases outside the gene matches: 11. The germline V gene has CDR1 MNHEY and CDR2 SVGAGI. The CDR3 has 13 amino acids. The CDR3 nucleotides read TGTGCCACCACCCCCAGGGGGGGACATGGCTACACCTTC. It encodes CATTPRGGHGYTF.

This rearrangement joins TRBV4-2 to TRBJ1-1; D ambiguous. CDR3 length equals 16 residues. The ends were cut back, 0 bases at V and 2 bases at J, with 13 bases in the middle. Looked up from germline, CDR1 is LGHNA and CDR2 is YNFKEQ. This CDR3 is CASSQESGQLNTEAFF. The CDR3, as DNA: TGTGCCAGCAGCCAAGAATCTGGCCAGCTCAACACTGAAGCTTTCTTT.

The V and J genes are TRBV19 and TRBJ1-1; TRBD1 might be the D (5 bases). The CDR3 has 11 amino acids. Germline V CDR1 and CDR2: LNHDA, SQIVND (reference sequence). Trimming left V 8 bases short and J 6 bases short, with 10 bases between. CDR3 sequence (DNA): TGTGCCAGTGGGGGGTATTCTGAAGCTTTCTTT. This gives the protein CASGGYSEAFF.

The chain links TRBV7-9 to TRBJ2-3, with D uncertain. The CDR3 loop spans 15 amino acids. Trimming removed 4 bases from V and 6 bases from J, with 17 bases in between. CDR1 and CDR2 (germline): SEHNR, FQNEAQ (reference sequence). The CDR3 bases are TGTGCCAGCAGCTCATTACTCTCTCCTCGGGATACGCAGTATTTT. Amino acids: CASSSLLSPRDTQYF.

In nucleotides, the CDR3 is TGCATGCAGGGCAGGAGGGACGAGCAGTACTTC. Encoded protein: CMQGRRDEQYF. The rearrangement links TRBV20-1 to TRBJ2-7; possibly TRBD2 for D (6 bases). Germline V gene lookup returns CDR1 DFQATT and CDR2 SNEGSKA (reference sequence). The CDR3 is 11 amino acids.

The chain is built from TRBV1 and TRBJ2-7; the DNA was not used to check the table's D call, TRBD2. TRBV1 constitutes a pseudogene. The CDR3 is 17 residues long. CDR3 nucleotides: TGCACCAGCAGCCAAGATCCAAGACTCGCGGGAGTGTACGAGCAGTACTTC. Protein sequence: CTSSQDPRLAGVYEQYF.